This T cell receptor (beta chain) is drawn from a study of blood T cell repertoires in COVID-19 (dated by TCRdb to about 2020). Looking at the study overall: Collaborator samples came from the United States, Italy and Spain and covered acute and convalescent phases of COVID-19. The prospective study material was composed of cDNA or gDNA derived from T cells, B-cell-depleted T cells, or PBMCs. Deeply sampled blood TCRbeta repertoires from subjects exposed to, actively infected with, or recovered from COVID-19 were included in the dataset. A freely available public database, intended as a resource for researchers studying the immune response to SARS-CoV-2, is where the repertoires were released. Samples were obtained from the ongoing ImmuneRACE study (first 160 participants) and from about 1,300 subjects provided by 6 global collaborators. Sample metadata almost always included a de-identified subject ID, COVID-19 status, age in years and sex. Where HLA class I and class II types were available, the types were taken from metadata supplied by the sample provider, not from assay-based typing. Findings and caveats that apply to the study as a whole: How much clinical and demographic metadata was included differed by source and by participant, and the metadata was provided uncurated.

As to this clone: It has no known antigen specificity. No much larger clonotype is one base removed from it; base qualities were not supplied.

The immunoSEQ Assay, a bias-controlled multiplex PCR, was used to amplify TCRbeta CDR3 regions from genomic DNA. Turning to the authors' computational methods: Within the assay, amplification of reference gene primers was used to estimate how many nucleated cells each sample contained. To quantify the absolute abundance of each unique TCRbeta CDR3 rearrangement, sequence reads were collapsed and filtered. For each sample, productive Simpson clonality was calculated as the square root of Simpson's diversity index over productive rearrangements. The immuneACCESS repertoire file appears here via TCRdb, limited to in-frame rearrangements. These files lack a portion of the clones; in checked studies, under half of the deficit traces to unresolved V genes, and the cause of the others is not known. V and J calls plus clone size are reproduced from that table; the DNA served to infer D and trimming. This sample holds over 400,000 clones; 70% to 90% were observed only once. The ten largest account for 3.2% of the sample.

Whole blood was collected in K2EDTA tubes by collaborating institutions according to the institutions' own protocols. For TCRbeta analysis, collaborator samples were shipped as frozen whole blood, as isolated PBMCs, or as DNA extracted from either sample type. The CDR3 runs 13 amino acids, cysteine and phenylalanine included. Kept here is only the CDR3 DNA, which spans 39 bases and is read in frame from base 1. V is pared back by 10 bases and J by 12 bases, with 24 bases lying between the germline termini. From the germline V gene, CDR1 is MGHDK and CDR2 is SYGVNS. This clonotype originated in a human donor in a cohort sampled during active COVID-19. The chain is assembled from TRBV25-1 and TRBJ1-1, with a weak D call of TRBD1 (6 bases match). Sequences were obtained from peripheral blood. The CDR3 region reads CATSGTRVSRSFF. Read as DNA, the sequence is TGTGCCACTTCCGGGACACGGGTTAGCCGGTCTTTCTTT.